This T cell receptor beta chain was observed in a study of CD4 T cells in relation to SARS-CoV-2 and coronaviruses. As for the study in general: ViraFEST: approximately eleven-day antigen culture of PBMCs, then TCR beta CDR3 sequencing.

This clone has more than one count but fewer than ten. Its cognate antigen is unknown. Survey-level TCR-beta sequencing used DNA from CEF-cultured naive and memory CD4+ T cells. Using immunoSEQ multiplex PCR, the repertoire was profiled, and TCRdb retains in-frame clones only, with some absent. The table records about 40,000 clones, approximately 80% of them present only once. Findings and caveats of the study: Culture-expanded clones reflect memory recall rather than primary priming during culture. In about 65% of donors, memory CD4+ clonotypes crossrecognized SARS-CoV-2 and at least one common cold coronavirus spike.

After removal of 7 bases from V and 5 bases from J, the junction contained 9 bases not matched to a gene. CDR3 size: 14 residues. Germline assignment: CDR1 SNHLY and CDR2 FYNNEI. The genes are TRBV2 and TRBJ2-7, with 9 bases that match TRBD1. Source material: naive CD4+ T cells from PBMCs, cultured in vitro. As for subset: naive CD4+ T cells isolated by negative enrichment. The sequence derives from an adult with COVID-19. CDR3: CASILTGGIHEQYF. For the CDR3, the DNA is TGTGCCAGCATTCTGACAGGGGGTATCCACGAGCAGTACTTC.